Listed below are T cell receptor beta chains from one sample, sequenced in a study of T cell responses to AZD1222 COVID-19 vaccine. Only in-frame clones appear in the TCRdb table, and some are missing; sequencing was by immunoSEQ multiplex PCR. The table includes some 140,000 clones, roughly nine tenths detected once. The sample was peripheral blood, taken on day 0 of MenACWY control vaccination. These receptor sequences come from an adult in good health. Each CDR3 is given with its conserved first and last residue. A D gene is named only where the DNA matches it firmly. The listing skips clone size in some rows; elsewhere it reads once, few, many or a size class.

>TRBV28|17|NA|TRBJ1-2|few
CATARPNSPRIPYGYTF
TGTGCCACCGCGAGACCGAACAGCCCAAGGATTCCCTATGGCTACACCTTC
>TRBV5-6|14|TRBD1|TRBJ2-5|NA
CASSGTGDQETQYF
TGTGCCAGCAGTGGGACAGGGGATCAAGAGACCCAGTACTTC
>TRBV7-8|15|TRBD1|TRBJ1-5|NA
CASSSVDRGNQPQHF
TGTGCCAGCAGCTCCGTCGACAGGGGGAATCAGCCCCAGCATTTT
>TRBV7-9|14|NA|TRBJ1-1|NA
CASSFSQSTRDTFF
TGTGCCAGCAGCTTCTCACAAAGTACTAGAGATACTTTCTTT
>TRBV5-1|21|NA|TRBJ2-2|NA
CASSFLLPVVPPFKNTGELFF
TGCGCCAGCAGTTTCCTTCTTCCCGTTGTACCCCCCTTTAAAAACACCGGGGAGCTGTTTTTT
>TRBV5-4|15|NA|TRBJ1-6|NA
CASSPGGQNNSPLHF
TGTGCCAGCAGCCCCGGTGGGCAAAATAATTCACCCCTCCACTTT
>TRBV6-5|15|TRBD1|TRBJ2-3|NA
CASSYTIQGPDTQYF
TGTGCCAGCAGTTACACTATACAGGGGCCAGATACGCAGTATTTT
>TRBV6-5|15|TRBD1|TRBJ1-4|NA
CASRQRQGTNEKLFF
TGTGCCAGCAGGCAAAGACAGGGAACTAATGAAAAACTGTTTTTT
>TRBV4-2|13|NA|TRBJ1-3|NA
CASTIEGGNTIYF
TGTGCCAGCACTATCGAGGGGGGAAACACCATATATTTT
>TRBV28|15|NA|TRBJ1-5|NA
CASSPEEGPYQPQHF
TGTGCCAGCAGCCCCGAAGAAGGACCGTATCAGCCCCAGCATTTT
>TRBV6-5|15|NA|TRBJ1-5|NA
CASSPGTTSNQPQHF
TGTGCCAGCAGCCCAGGGACAACTAGCAATCAGCCCCAGCATTTT
>TRBV23-1|12|NA|TRBJ2-7|NA
CASNGPGYEQYF
TGCGCCAGCAATGGTCCGGGCTACGAGCAGTACTTC
>TRBV24-1|13|NA|TRBJ2-7|NA
CATLVRTNHEQYF
TGTGCCACCCTCGTCCGCACGAACCACGAGCAGTACTTC
>TRBV5-1|15|TRBD2|TRBJ2-5|NA
CASSHAFGTRETQYF
TGCGCCAGCAGCCACGCATTCGGGACTAGGGAGACCCAGTACTTC
>TRBV7-6|17|TRBD2|TRBJ2-1|NA
CASSLVGGTSGYNEQFF
TGTGCCAGCAGCTTAGTGGGGGGGACTAGCGGTTACAATGAGCAGTTCTTC
>TRBV5-6|18|TRBD2|TRBJ2-7|NA
CASRHGWTSGRNPYEQYF
TGTGCCAGCAGACATGGTTGGACTAGCGGGAGGAATCCCTACGAGCAGTACTTC
>TRBV10-3|12|NA|TRBJ1-3|NA
CAISGLADTIYF
TGTGCCATCAGCGGCCTAGCGGACACCATATATTTT
>TRBV27|14|NA|TRBJ1-2|NA
CASSRGRSTLGYTF
TGTGCCAGCAGTCGAGGACGGTCTACGTTAGGCTACACCTTC
>TRBV19|14|NA|TRBJ2-1|NA
CASRTEFSSAWQFF
TGTGCCAGTAGAACGGAGTTTTCTTCCGCTTGGCAGTTCTTC
>TRBV13|13|NA|TRBJ1-4|once
CASSLVPTRKLFF
TGTGCCAGCAGCTTAGTACCTACGAGAAAACTGTTTTTT
>TRBV27|12|NA|TRBJ2-5|NA
CASPSFWETQYF
TGTGCCAGCCCCAGTTTCTGGGAGACCCAGTACTTC
>TRBV19|16|TRBD2|TRBJ2-3|NA
CASSTLAGGLRDTQYF
TGTGCCAGTAGTACATTAGCGGGGGGCTTGAGGGATACGCAGTATTTT
>TRBV27|15|TRBD1|TRBJ1-1|NA
CASSPSTGWVTEAFF
TGTGCCAGCAGCCCCTCGACAGGGTGGGTCACTGAAGCTTTCTTT
>TRBV6-5|14|NA|TRBJ1-1|NA
CASSLWDRNTEAFF
TGTGCCAGCAGTCTCTGGGACCGGAACACTGAAGCTTTCTTT
>TRBV30|14|NA|TRBJ1-3|NA
CAWSRRDTGNTIYF
TGTGCCTGGAGTCGGAGGGATACTGGAAACACCATATATTTT
>TRBV6-2/TRBV6-3|17|TRBD1|TRBJ2-5|NA
CASSLPLTTGGKETQYF
TGTGCCAGCAGCCTACCCCTTACTACAGGGGGCAAGGAGACCCAGTACTTC
>TRBV4-2|15|NA|TRBJ1-5|NA
CASSQDWAGQQPQHF
TGTGCCAGCAGCCAAGATTGGGCAGGCCAACAGCCCCAGCATTTT
>TRBV6-2/TRBV6-3|16|TRBD1|TRBJ1-2|NA
CASSDRTGEVLQRYTF
TGTGCCAGCAGTGACCGGACAGGGGAGGTTCTTCAGCGCTACACCTTC
>TRBV6-5|15|NA|TRBJ2-6|few
CATQDRTKIANVLTF
TGTGCCACCCAAGACAGGACGAAGATAGCCAACGTCCTGACTTTC
>TRBV5-6|14|NA|TRBJ1-3|NA
CASSWTASGNTIYF
TGTGCCAGCAGCTGGACAGCCTCTGGAAACACCATATATTTT
>TRBV9|15|NA|TRBJ2-2|NA
CASSLRPVVTGELFF
TGTGCCAGCAGCTTAAGACCCGTGGTGACCGGGGAGCTGTTTTTT
>TRBV6-1|13|NA|TRBJ1-6|NA
CASSEGRGSPLHF
TGTGCCAGCAGTGAAGGTCGAGGATCACCCCTCCACTTT
>TRBV24-1|15|NA|TRBJ1-1|NA
CATSDPKRGNTEAFF
TGTGCCACCAGTGATCCTAAGAGGGGTAACACTGAAGCTTTCTTT
>TRBV12-3/TRBV12-4|13|NA|TRBJ1-2|NA
CASSLSGYNGYTF
TGTGCCAGCAGTTTGTCAGGGTATAATGGCTACACCTTC
>TRBV27|13|TRBD1|TRBJ1-2|NA
CATAGQGFSGYTF
TGTGCCACCGCGGGACAGGGCTTTTCCGGCTACACCTTC
>TRBV19|14|TRBD1|TRBJ1-1|NA
CASSWGDRRTEAFF
TGTGCCAGTAGTTGGGGGGACAGGCGGACTGAAGCTTTCTTT
>TRBV6-2/TRBV6-3|15|TRBD2|TRBJ2-1|NA
CASSRPAGERNEQFF
TGTGCCAGCAGCCGTCCTGCGGGAGAGCGGAATGAGCAGTTCTTC
>TRBV5-1|21|TRBD1|TRBJ2-6|NA
CASRAPSPGTGMGRGANVLTF
TGCGCCAGCAGGGCCCCTTCCCCCGGGACAGGGATGGGCAGGGGGGCCAACGTCCTGACTTTC
>TRBV15|14|NA|TRBJ2-7|NA
CATSREEASYEQYF
TGTGCCACCAGCAGAGAAGAGGCCTCCTACGAGCAGTACTTC
>TRBV6-5|13|TRBD1|TRBJ1-2|NA
CASLITRGLGYTF
TGTGCCAGCCTCATAACCAGGGGGCTTGGCTACACCTTC
>TRBV6-2/TRBV6-3|14|NA|TRBJ1-5|NA
CASSYGSNNQPQHF
TGTGCCAGCAGTTACGGCAGCAACAATCAGCCCCAGCATTTT
>TRBV29-1|10|NA|TRBJ1-1|NA
CSVSNTEAFF
TGCAGCGTGTCAAACACTGAAGCTTTCTTT
>TRBV2|14|TRBD1|TRBJ1-2|NA
CASSRDRGDYGYTF
TGTGCCAGCAGTCGGGACAGGGGGGACTATGGCTACACCTTC
>TRBV6-4|16|TRBD2|TRBJ2-3|NA
CATSPGGGRGTDTQYF
TGTGCCACCTCTCCTGGGGGCGGGAGGGGCACAGATACGCAGTATTTT
>TRBV5-6|14|TRBD1|TRBJ1-5|NA
CASSSQGSKQPQHF
TGTGCCAGCAGCTCACAGGGGTCGAAACAGCCCCAGCATTTT
>TRBV6-5|15|NA|TRBJ1-1|NA
CASLEGGAGYTEAFF
TGTGCCAGCCTAGAGGGGGGCGCGGGGTACACTGAAGCTTTCTTT
>TRBV6-6|14|TRBD2|TRBJ2-3|NA
CASSKGLATDTQYF
TGTGCCAGCAGTAAAGGACTAGCGACAGATACGCAGTATTTT
>TRBV9|13|TRBD1|TRBJ1-1|once
CASRETGPAEAFF
TGTGCCAGCAGGGAGACAGGGCCGGCTGAAGCTTTCTTT
>TRBV30|12|TRBD1|TRBJ1-5|few
CEDREYNQPQHF
TGTGAAGACAGGGAATACAATCAGCCCCAGCATTTT
>TRBV15|20|NA|TRBJ1-3|once
CATSRDLAPGRGPSGNTIYF
TGTGCCACCAGCAGAGATTTGGCACCCGGGAGGGGACCCTCTGGAAACACCATATATTTT